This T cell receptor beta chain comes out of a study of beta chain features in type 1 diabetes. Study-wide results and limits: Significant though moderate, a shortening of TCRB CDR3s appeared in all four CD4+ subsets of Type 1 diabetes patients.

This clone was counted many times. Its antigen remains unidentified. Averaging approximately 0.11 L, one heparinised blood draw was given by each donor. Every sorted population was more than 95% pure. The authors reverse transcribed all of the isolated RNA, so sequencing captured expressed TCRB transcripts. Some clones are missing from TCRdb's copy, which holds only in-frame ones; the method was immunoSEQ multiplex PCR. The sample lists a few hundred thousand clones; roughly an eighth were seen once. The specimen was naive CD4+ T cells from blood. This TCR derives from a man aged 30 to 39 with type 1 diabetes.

CDR3 amino acids: CSVGVGNTEAFF. CDR3 bases: TGCAGCGTTGGAGTTGGGAACACTGAAGCTTTCTTT. The rearrangement joins TRBV29-1 to TRBJ1-1; no firm D call. The CDR3 is 12 residues long. V gave up 4 bases and J gave up 1 base, with 7 bases separating them. Per the germline V gene, CDR1 is SQVTM and CDR2 is ANQGSEA.